The 20 T cell receptor beta chains below all came from one sample that was sequenced in a study of technical replicates of blood from a handful of donors. Libraries were prepared by immunoSEQ multiplex PCR; TCRdb keeps only in-frame clonotypes and omits some of them. The sample yields 76,000 or so clones, over 75% seen once. Sequencing was performed on T cells isolated from PBMCs. These receptor sequences come from a human donor in good health.

The chain couples TRBV6-5 to TRBJ2-3; tentative D call: TRBD2 (5 bases). V lost 6 bases and J 4 bases, leaving 14 bases between the germline ends. This CDR3 has 14 amino acids. Germline V gene sequence: CDR1 MNHEY, CDR2 SVGAGI. The CDR3 DNA reads TGTGCCAGCAGCATCCGAGGGTTCCCAGATACGCAGTATTTT. Translating it yields CASSIRGFPDTQYF.

The genes are TRBV30 and TRBJ1-2; TRBD1 matches at 8 bases. The CDR3 runs 14 residues. CDR1 is GTSNPN and CDR2 is SVGIG in the germline V gene (reference sequence). The junction had 5 bases not matched to a gene; V was cut back by 4 bases and J by 1 base. The CDR3 DNA sequence: TGTGCCTGGACCCTCGACAGGGGTAACTATGGCTACACCTTC. It translates to CAWTLDRGNYGYTF.

V gene TRBV7-9 combines with J gene TRBJ1-2, with 10 nucleotides matching TRBD1. The CDR3 extends over 14 amino acids. J was trimmed by 4 bases and V by 5 bases; bases with no gene match: 4. In germline, CDR1 is SEHNR, CDR2 FQNEAQ (reference sequence). This CDR3 is CASSTGTGVYGYTF. The CDR3 DNA sequence: TGTGCCAGCAGCACCGGGACAGGGGTCTATGGCTACACCTTC.

This chain links TRBV6-5 with TRBJ1-2, with D perhaps matching TRBD1 (6 bases). Trimming pared 4 bases from V and 2 bases from J, leaving 11 bases between. The CDR3 runs 14 residues. The germline V gene encodes CDR1 MNHEY and CDR2 SVGAGI. The CDR3 here is CASSSSTGNYGYTF. As DNA, the CDR3 is TGTGCCAGCAGTTCGTCCACAGGGAACTATGGCTACACCTTC.

The J gene is TRBJ1-4, the V gene TRBV19; D gene unclear. This CDR3 is 12 amino acids long. V gave up 3 bases and J gave up 6 bases, with 5 bases separating them. Germline lookup yields CDR1 LNHDA and CDR2 SQIVND (reference sequence). CDR3 region: CASSILYEKLFF. DNA of the CDR3: TGTGCCAGTAGTATCCTGTATGAAAAACTGTTTTTT. Full variable domain (rest looked up from reference TRBV19 and TRBJ1-4): DGGITQSPKYLFRKEGQNVTLSCEQNLNHDAMYWYRQDPGQGLRLIYYSQIVNDFQKGDIAEGYSVSREKKESFPLTVTSAQKNPTAFYLCASSILYEKLFFGSGTQLSVL.

In its sample, this clone was seen a few times. CDR3 protein: CASSLSTGHNEKLFF. As DNA, the CDR3 is TGTGCCAGCAGCTTATCCACAGGGCACAATGAAAAACTGTTTTTT. The chain carries TRBV11-3 and TRBJ1-4; a possible D gene is TRBD1 (6 bases). Germline loops: CDR1 SGHNT, CDR2 YENEEA. The V end was cut by 2 bases, the J end by 5 bases, with 12 bases between. This CDR3 comprises 15 residues.

The J gene is TRBJ1-2, the V gene TRBV12-5; D is unresolved. Germline V lookup: CDR1 LGHNT, CDR2 FRNRAP. V was shortened by 4 bases and J by 6 bases, with 15 bases between the two germline ends. This CDR3 spans 14 amino acids. CDR3 nucleotides: TGTGCTAGTGGTTCTACGAGCTCCCCCCATGGCTACACCTTC. Translated, it gives CASGSTSSPHGYTF.

The chain carries TRBV2 and TRBJ2-3, with 9 bases matching TRBD1. CDR3 length equals 17 residues. The V gene's germline CDR1 is SNHLY and CDR2 FYNNEI. Trimming took 6 bases from V and 7 from J; bases not matched to a gene: 17. DNA of the CDR3: TGTGCCAGCAGCGACACCGGGACAGGGTTTAAGTCGTATACGCAGTATTTT. This encodes CASSDTGTGFKSYTQYF.

In its sample, this clone was seen once. The J gene is TRBJ2-7, the V gene TRBV10-3; 9 positions agree with TRBD1. The CDR3 length is 17 residues. After removal of 4 bases from V and 3 bases from J, the junction contained 13 bases not matched to a gene. Germline values: CDR1 ENHRY, CDR2 SYGVKD. The CDR3 spells CAISAGQGVARGYEQYF. CDR3 DNA sequence: TGTGCCATCAGTGCGGGACAGGGAGTCGCTAGGGGCTACGAGCAGTACTTC.

The chain has TRBV5-1 and TRBJ1-5; D call uncertain. From germline, CDR1 is SGHRS and CDR2 YFSETQ. V lost 0 bases to trimming and J lost 4 bases, with 14 bases between them. The CDR3 sequence is 16 residues long. The CDR3, as DNA: TGCGCCAGCAGCTTGGATGTGGTCGGAGCGAATCAGCCCCAGCATTTT. Amino acids: CASSLDVVGANQPQHF.

As to this clone: Other nucleotide sequences in the sample specify the same CDR3. This chain connects TRBV29-1 to TRBJ2-7, with 7 bases identical to TRBD1. Trimming took 6 bases from V and 1 from J; bases not matched to a gene: 3. This CDR3 region has 12 residues. From germline, CDR1 is SQVTM and CDR2 ANQGSEA. CDR3: CSVATGSYEQYF. CDR3 nucleotides: TGCAGCGTAGCGACAGGGTCCTACGAGCAGTACTTC.

This sequence joins TRBV4-1 and TRBJ2-2, with D possibly TRBD1 on 5 matching bases. The V gene lost 1 base and the J gene lost 1 base, with 16 bases spanning the gap. The CDR3 spans 18 residues. The V gene's germline CDR1 is MGHRA and CDR2 YSYEKL. The CDR3 bases are TGCGCCAGCAGCCAAGGGGGAATCAGGGCCTTGAACACCGGGGAGCTGTTTTTT. It is translated as CASSQGGIRALNTGELFF.

DNA for the CDR3: TGCGCCAGCAGCGAGACAGGGGGCTCAGGTGAAAAACTGTTTTTT. Translated: CASSETGGSGEKLFF. The chain combines TRBV5-1 with TRBJ1-4; 10 positions agree with TRBD1. J gave up 7 bases and V 4 bases, and 7 bases lay outside the gene matches. CDR1 is SGHRS and CDR2 is YFSETQ in the germline V gene. The CDR3 length is 15 residues.

This chain links TRBV29-1 with TRBJ1-2, with TRBD1 identical over 10 bases. The length of the CDR3 is 14 residues. Trimming cost V 3 bases and J 6 bases; bases outside gene matches: 7. In germline, CDR1 is SQVTM, CDR2 ANQGSEA. The CDR3 sequence: CSVDRGGTGDGYTF. As DNA, the CDR3 is TGCAGCGTTGATCGGGGTGGGACAGGGGATGGCTACACCTTC.

The V call is TRBV6-5, the J call TRBJ2-7, with TRBD2 matching 7 bases. V lost 2 bases to trimming and J lost 0 bases; unmatched junction nucleotides: 7. The CDR3 runs 16 residues. CDR1 is MNHEY, CDR2 SVGAGI, per germline. Written as DNA, the CDR3 is TGTGCCAGCAGTTACCTCAGCGGGGAAAACTCCTACGAGCAGTACTTC. Amino acids: CASSYLSGENSYEQYF.

In this sample, this clone turned up a few times. The chain carries TRBV29-1 and TRBJ1-1; TRBD1 aligns across 8 bases. The germline CDR1 and CDR2 sequences are SQVTM and ANQGSEA. CDR3 length: 16 residues. Trimming at V came to 4 bases and at J to 2 bases, leaving 12 bases not matched to a gene. The CDR3 DNA reads TGCAGCGTTGGCCAGGGGGCCTCCGGTAGAAACACTGAAGCTTTCTTT. This translates into CSVGQGASGRNTEAFF. Based on the CDR3 plus reference TRBV29-1 and TRBJ1-1, the full variable domain is SAVISQKPSRDICQRGTSLTIQCQVDSQVTMMFWYRQQPGQSLTLIATANQGSEATYESGFVIDKFPISRPNLTFSTLTVSNMSPEDSSIYLCSVGQGASGRNTEAFFGQGTRLTVV.

The V call is TRBV6-4, the J call TRBJ2-3, with 8 bases that match TRBD2. CDR3 size: 14 residues. The junction had 1 base not matched to a gene; V was cut back by 4 bases and J by 1 base. Germline lookup yields CDR1 MRHNA and CDR2 SNTAGT. The CDR3 bases are TGTGCCAGCAGTGTTAGCGGGGGCACAGATACGCAGTATTTT. This codes for CASSVSGGTDTQYF.

This chain links TRBV7-9 with TRBJ2-3, with 8 bases fitting TRBD1. The CDR3 sequence is 14 residues long. Trimming at V came to 8 bases and at J to 4 bases, leaving 8 bases not matched to a gene. CDR1 and CDR2 from the germline V gene are SEHNR and FQNEAQ (reference sequence). Written as DNA, the CDR3 is TGTGCCAGCTGTCCGACAGGGGACCCAGATACGCAGTATTTT. Translated, it gives CASCPTGDPDTQYF.

The J gene is TRBJ2-7, the V gene TRBV11-2; 7 bases match TRBD2. The length of the CDR3 is 19 residues. CDR1 and CDR2 from the germline V gene are SGHAT and FQNNGV. Losses at the gene ends were 5 bases for V and 5 bases for J; bases not matched to a gene: 24. The CDR3 region is CASSPTWNWGREPADEQYF. In DNA, the CDR3 is TGTGCCAGCAGCCCCACTTGGAACTGGGGGAGGGAACCAGCAGACGAGCAGTACTTC.

This clone was detected once. This chain links TRBV11-1 with TRBJ1-1; D possibly corresponds to TRBD1 (5 bases). The CDR3 runs 16 residues. Looked up from germline, CDR1 is SGHAT and CDR2 is FQDESV (reference sequence). The germline V and J ends were trimmed by 0 bases and 2 bases, with 13 bases remaining between them. The CDR3 coding sequence is TGTGCCAGCAGCTTAGCGACCTCTGGGGCAAACACTGAAGCTTTCTTT. This gives the protein CASSLATSGANTEAFF.